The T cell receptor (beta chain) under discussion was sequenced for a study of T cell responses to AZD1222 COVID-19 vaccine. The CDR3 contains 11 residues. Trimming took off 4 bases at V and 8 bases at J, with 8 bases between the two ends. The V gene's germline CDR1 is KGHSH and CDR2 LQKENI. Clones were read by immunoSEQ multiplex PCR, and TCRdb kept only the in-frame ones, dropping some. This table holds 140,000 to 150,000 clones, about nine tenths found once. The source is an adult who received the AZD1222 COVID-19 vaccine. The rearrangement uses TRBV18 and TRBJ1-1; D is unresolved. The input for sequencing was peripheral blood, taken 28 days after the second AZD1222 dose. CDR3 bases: TGTGCCAGCTCACTTGATACGGAAGCTTTCTTT. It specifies CASSLDTEAFF.